The clone carrying this T cell receptor beta chain was seen a single time. This sample stems from a study of blood T cell repertoires in COVID-19. Under the authors' procedure: Amplification of reference gene primers was used by the study to estimate nucleated cell counts. Here immunoSEQ multiplex PCR was the method, and the copy in TCRdb shows in-frame clones only, minus some. V, J and clone size derive from that table, while D and trimming were established from the DNA sequence. This sample has roughly 70,000 clones, with about 91% found just once. Trimming at V came to 5 bases and at J to 0 bases, leaving 3 bases not matched to a gene. The CDR3 totals 14 residues. CDR1 MNHEY and CDR2 SMNVEV come from the germline V gene (reference sequence).

The chain carries TRBV27 and TRBJ1-2, with TRBD1 identical over 7 bases. Specimen: peripheral blood. The receptor was derived from a woman aged 45 to 65 with active COVID-19. CDR3: CASSRGTANYGYTF. CDR3 nucleotide sequence: TGTGCCAGCAGTCGAGGGACAGCTAACTATGGCTACACCTTC.